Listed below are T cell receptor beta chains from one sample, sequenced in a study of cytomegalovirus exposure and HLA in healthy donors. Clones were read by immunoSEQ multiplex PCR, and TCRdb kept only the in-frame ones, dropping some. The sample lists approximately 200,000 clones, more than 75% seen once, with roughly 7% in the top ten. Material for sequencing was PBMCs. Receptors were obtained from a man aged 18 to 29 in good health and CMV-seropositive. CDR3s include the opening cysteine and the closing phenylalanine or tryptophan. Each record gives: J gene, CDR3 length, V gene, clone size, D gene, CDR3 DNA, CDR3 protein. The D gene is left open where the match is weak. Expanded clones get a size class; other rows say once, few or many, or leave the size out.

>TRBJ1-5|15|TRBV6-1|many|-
TGTGCCAGCAGTGAAGCCGGGGAGGGGAATCAGCCCCAGCATTTT
CASSEAGEGNQPQHF
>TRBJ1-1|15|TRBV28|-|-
TGTGCCAGCAGTTCCCTAATAGGGGCGAATGCTGAAGCTTTCTTT
CASSSLIGANAEAFF
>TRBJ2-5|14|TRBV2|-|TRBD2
TGTGCCACTAAGGTGCTAGCGGGAGGAGAGACCCAGTACTTC
CATKVLAGGETQYF
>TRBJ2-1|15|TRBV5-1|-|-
TGCGCCAGCAGCTTCGACTTAGCGGTTAACAATGAGCAGTTCTTC
CASSFDLAVNNEQFF
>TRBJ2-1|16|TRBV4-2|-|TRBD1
TGTGCCAGCAGCCAAGAGGCCGGGACAGGGTCCAATGAGCAGTTCTTC
CASSQEAGTGSNEQFF
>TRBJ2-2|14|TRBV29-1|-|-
TGCAGCGCCGGACACTTCGCGAACACCGGGGAGCTGTTTTTT
CSAGHFANTGELFF
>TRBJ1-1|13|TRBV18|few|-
TGTGCCAGCTCACCAACGTCCCAGGGGGAAGCTTTCTTT
CASSPTSQGEAFF
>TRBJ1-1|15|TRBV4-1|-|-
TGCGCCAGCAGCCCCCGAGAGGCCCGTCCCACTGAAGCTTTCTTT
CASSPREARPTEAFF
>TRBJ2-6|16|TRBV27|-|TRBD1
TGTGCCAGCAGTTGGACAGGGCGCGCTGGGGCCAACGTCCTGACTTTC
CASSWTGRAGANVLTF
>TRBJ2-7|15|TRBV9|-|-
TGTGCCAGCAGCGTAGGTTCGGGACACCTGATCGAGCAGTACTTC
CASSVGSGHLIEQYF
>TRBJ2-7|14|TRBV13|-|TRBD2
TGTGCCAGCAGCCTCGGGGGGGGGCCCCTCGAGCAGTACTTC
CASSLGGGPLEQYF
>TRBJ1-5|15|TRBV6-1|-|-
TGTGCCAGCAGTCCAGGGGTAGGTGGCAATCAGCCCCAGCATTTT
CASSPGVGGNQPQHF
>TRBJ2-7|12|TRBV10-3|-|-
TGTGCCAGCCGGGCGGAGGACTACGAGCAGTACTTC
CASRAEDYEQYF
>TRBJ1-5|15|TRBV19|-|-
TGTGCCAGTAGTCAGGGACTCTCGGGCAATCAGCCCCAGCATTTT
CASSQGLSGNQPQHF
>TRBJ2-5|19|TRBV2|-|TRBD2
TGTGCCAGCAGCCCTACGGCATACAAACTAGCGGGAGTCCAAGAGACCCAGTACTTC
CASSPTAYKLAGVQETQYF
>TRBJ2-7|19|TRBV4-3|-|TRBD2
TGCGCCAGCAGCCAAGAACGGGGGGGCAGACTAGCGGTACCCTACGAGCAGTACTTC
CASSQERGGRLAVPYEQYF
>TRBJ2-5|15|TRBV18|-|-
TGTGCCAGCTCACCAGGGTCCGCAGGGCAAGAGACCCAGTACTTC
CASSPGSAGQETQYF
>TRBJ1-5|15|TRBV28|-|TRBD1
TGTGCCAGCAGTTCCATGACAGGGCGCAATCAGCCCCAGCATTTT
CASSSMTGRNQPQHF
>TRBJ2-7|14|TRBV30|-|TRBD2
TGTGCCTGGAGAGTTGCGGGAGGAACCTACGAGCAGTACTTC
CAWRVAGGTYEQYF
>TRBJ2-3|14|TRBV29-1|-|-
TGCAGCGTTGATCTAGGACTTAGCACAGATACGCAGTATTTT
CSVDLGLSTDTQYF
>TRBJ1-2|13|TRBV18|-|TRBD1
TGTGCCAGCTCACATACAGGGGAAAGTGGCTACACCTTC
CASSHTGESGYTF
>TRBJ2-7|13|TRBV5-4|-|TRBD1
TGTGCCAGCAGGCCCCGGGACAGGTACGAGCAGTACTTC
CASRPRDRYEQYF
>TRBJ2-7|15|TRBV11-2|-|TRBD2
TGTGCCAGCAGCTTAGGACTAGCGGGGGCCTACGAGCAGTACTTC
CASSLGLAGAYEQYF
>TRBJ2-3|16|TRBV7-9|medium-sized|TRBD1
TGTGCCAGCAGCTTAGGAACCGGGACAGGGGGGGATACGCAGTATTTT
CASSLGTGTGGDTQYF
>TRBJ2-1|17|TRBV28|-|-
TGTGCCAGCAGTTTAGGGGGGAGCCCACTTAAATTCAATGAGCAGTTCTTC
CASSLGGSPLKFNEQFF
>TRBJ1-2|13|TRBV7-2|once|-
TGTGCCACCCTAGGGCAGGGGAACTATGGCTACACCTTC
CATLGQGNYGYTF
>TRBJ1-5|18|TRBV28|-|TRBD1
TGTGCCAGCAGTTTTTCCGAACAGGGGGCGAGTAGCAATCAGCCCCAGCATTTT
CASSFSEQGASSNQPQHF
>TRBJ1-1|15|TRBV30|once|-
TGTGCCTGGAGTTGGGGCAGGCCCCAGAACACTGAAGCTTTCTTT
CAWSWGRPQNTEAFF
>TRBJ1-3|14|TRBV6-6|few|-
TGTGCCAGCAGTTACGAGGCCTCTGGAAACACCATATATTTT
CASSYEASGNTIYF
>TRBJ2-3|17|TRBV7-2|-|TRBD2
TGTGCCAGCAGCCCGGTGTCCGCGGGAGGTGGCGCAGATACGCAGTATTTT
CASSPVSAGGGADTQYF
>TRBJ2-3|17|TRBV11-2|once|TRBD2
TGTGCCAGCAGCTTAGTTCCAGCGGGAGGGCCGAAAGATACGCAGTATTTT
CASSLVPAGGPKDTQYF
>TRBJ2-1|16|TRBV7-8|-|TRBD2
TGTGCCAGCAGCTTAGTAGCCAGCGGGAGTATGAATGAGCAGTTCTTC
CASSLVASGSMNEQFF
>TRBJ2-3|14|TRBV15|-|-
TGTGCCACCAGACCGGTAATAGAGGGAGATACGCAGTATTTT
CATRPVIEGDTQYF
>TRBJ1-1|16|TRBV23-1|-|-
TGCGCCACTCCAAAGCCCAAAGCCAGGATGAACACTGAAGCTTTCTTT
CATPKPKARMNTEAFF
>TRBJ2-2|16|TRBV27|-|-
TGTGCCAGCAGTTTATCGGACAGTAGAGTCGCCGGGGAGCTGTTTTTT
CASSLSDSRVAGELFF
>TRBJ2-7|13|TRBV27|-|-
TGTGCCAGCAGTTTAGGCCACACCTACGAGCAGTACTTC
CASSLGHTYEQYF
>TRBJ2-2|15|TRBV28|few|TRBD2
TGTGCCAGCGCCCCACTAGCGGGTAACACCGGGGAGCTGTTTTTT
CASAPLAGNTGELFF
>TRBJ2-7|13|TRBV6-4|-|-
TGTGCCAGCAACCCGGACAAGAGCTACGAGCAGTACTTC
CASNPDKSYEQYF
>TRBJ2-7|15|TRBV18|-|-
TGTGCCAGCTCACCACTAGGCCCGGGGTCCCACGAGCAGTACTTC
CASSPLGPGSHEQYF
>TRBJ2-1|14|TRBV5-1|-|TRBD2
TGCGCCAGCGCAGGCGGGAGCTCCTACAATGAGCAGTTCTTC
CASAGGSSYNEQFF
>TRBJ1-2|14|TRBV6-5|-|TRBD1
TGTGCCAGCAGTTATGAAGGACAGGGAATCGGCTACACCTTC
CASSYEGQGIGYTF
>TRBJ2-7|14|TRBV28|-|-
TGTGCCAGCAGTCTCAGCGATAGAACCTACGAGCAGTACTTC
CASSLSDRTYEQYF